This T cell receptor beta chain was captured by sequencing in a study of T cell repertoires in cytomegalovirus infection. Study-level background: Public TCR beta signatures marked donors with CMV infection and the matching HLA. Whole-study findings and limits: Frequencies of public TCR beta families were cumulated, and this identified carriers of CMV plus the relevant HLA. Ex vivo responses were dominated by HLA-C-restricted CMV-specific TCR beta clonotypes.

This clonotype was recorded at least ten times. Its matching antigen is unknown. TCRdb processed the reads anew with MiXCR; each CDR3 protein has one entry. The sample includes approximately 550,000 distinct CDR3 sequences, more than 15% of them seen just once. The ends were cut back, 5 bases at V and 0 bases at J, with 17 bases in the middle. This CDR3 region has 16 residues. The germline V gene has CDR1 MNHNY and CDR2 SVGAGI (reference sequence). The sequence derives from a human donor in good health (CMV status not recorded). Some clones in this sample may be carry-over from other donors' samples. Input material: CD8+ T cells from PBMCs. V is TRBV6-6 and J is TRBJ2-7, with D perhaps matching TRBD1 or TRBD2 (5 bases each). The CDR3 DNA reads TGTGCCAGCAGTCCCCCTCAGGGACGGGACTCCTACGAGCAGTACTTC. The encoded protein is CASSPPQGRDSYEQYF.